The rows below give T cell receptor beta chains drawn from one sample of a study of control samples from healthy donors and cancer patients. The table came from immunoSEQ multiplex PCR; TCRdb's copy has only in-frame clones and leaves some out. The repertoire holds over 85,000 clones, with approximately 91% as singletons. Sequences were obtained from PBMCs. All receptors come from a woman between 50 and 59 years old with colorectal cancer. Both conserved end residues are part of each CDR3. D genes are given only for firm matches.

d_gene | v_gene | CDR3aa
TRBD1 | TRBV4-3 | CASSQDSGGGETQYF
. | TRBV5-8 | CASSLWPAEAFF
. | TRBV19 | CASSRRGDTQYF
TRBD2 | TRBV18 | CASSPPGLAGVGELFF
. | TRBV30 | CAGWEVFEAFF
. | TRBV7-8 | CASSLLMGSPEAFF
. | TRBV6-4 | CASAQQKNTEAFF
. | TRBV9 | CASSVASGNTEAFF
. | TRBV6-5 | CASSYGMNTEAFF
TRBD2 | TRBV5-1 | CASSLEGGSNTGELFF
. | TRBV5-4 | CASSYDPVSTGELFF
TRBD1 | TRBV5-8 | CASSLGWDSNQPQHF
TRBD2 | TRBV6-2/TRBV6-3 | CASSNTGLAAAGTQYF
. | TRBV5-5 | CASSLAGGVETQYF
. | TRBV3-1/TRBV3-2 | CASSPGHGWQYF
. | TRBV2 | CASSGQNTGELFF
TRBD1 | TRBV7-2 | CASSPGQGEGTEAFF
TRBD1 | TRBV5-8 | CASSRTGGFQPQHF
. | TRBV10-2 | CASDGGNRVGTDTQYF
TRBD2 | TRBV6-5 | CASQVGGRSWEQFF
. | TRBV5-1 | CASSLGPYQETQYF
. | TRBV10-1 | CASSPGDYGYTF
. | TRBV19 | CASSPLERLISNQPQHF
TRBD1 | TRBV2 | CASSRDRVFMSSEKLFF
. | TRBV5-1 | CASSLSGETGELFF
. | TRBV28 | CASSLRVSGELFF
. | TRBV21-1 | CASSKGPVSNQPQHF
. | TRBV27 | CASSLSKRDSSSEAFF
TRBD1 | TRBV19 | CASRGTGGNMNTEAFF
TRBD1 | TRBV5-1 | CASSGWTGDYGYTF
. | TRBV6-5 | CASSYSKLRNTEAFF
TRBD2 | TRBV11-3 | CASSDRPGGDNEQFF
. | TRBV9 | CASSLGLGGVNSPLHF
. | TRBV18 | CASSPSQAPNYGYTF
TRBD2 | TRBV4-1 | CASSQVGTSGRETQYF
TRBD1 | TRBV6-6 | CASSPSGTGTGELFF
. | TRBV12-5 | CASGWSGLDQPQHF
TRBD1 | TRBV28 | CASSSPSGTGNGYTF
. | TRBV7-8 | CASSPGGGDYGYTF
TRBD1 | TRBV10-3 | CAISDTGGNEKLFF
. | TRBV18 | CVSSRDSSGANVLTF
. | TRBV5-1 | CASSLPRGPSTGELFF
. | TRBV12-3/TRBV12-4 | CASSSYNEQFF
. | TRBV18 | CASSPLPASGNTIYF
. | TRBV21-1 | CASSKRRRNTEAFF
TRBD1 | TRBV4-3 | CASSQTTGTGEKLFF
. | TRBV30 | CASGERDPYNEQFF
. | TRBV4-1 | CASSRHRATNTGELFF
. | TRBV6-2/TRBV6-3 | CASSYSPERKKHF
TRBD1 | TRBV2 | CASSEQDRDTDTQYF
TRBD1 | TRBV28 | CASSFRSSGQGSGYTF
TRBD2 | TRBV6-5 | CASSLSGRITDTQYF
. | TRBV2 | CASIPQEYNEQFF
TRBD1 | TRBV30 | CAWNTGGTYGYTF